Described below is a single T cell receptor (beta chain) sequence and its context. The target antigen is unknown. With 7 bases clipped from V and 12 bases from J, the junction kept 6 bases outside the gene matches. CDR1 and CDR2 from the germline V gene are SQVTM and ANQGSEA. The CDR3 contains 10 residues. TCRdb analysed the 5' RACE reads with MiXCR anew, one entry per CDR3 protein. The sample records about 110,000 distinct CDR3 sequences, roughly a sixth being singletons. These data come from a study of T-cell memory formation after mild COVID-19. Study outcomes and limitations: CD8+ contracting clones occupied EMRA, while CD4+ ones occupied mainly CM and EM.

Material: PBMCs or a T cell subset sorted from them (not recorded which). The receptor's source is a man younger than 35 who had mild COVID-19 (a few samples of this study predate the infection). Cell type and time point are not known. The chain carries TRBV29-1 and TRBJ2-3, with 8 bases aligning to TRBD1. The CDR3 nucleotides are TGCAGCGCGGGGACAGGCGGCCAGTATTTT. As protein: CSAGTGGQYF.